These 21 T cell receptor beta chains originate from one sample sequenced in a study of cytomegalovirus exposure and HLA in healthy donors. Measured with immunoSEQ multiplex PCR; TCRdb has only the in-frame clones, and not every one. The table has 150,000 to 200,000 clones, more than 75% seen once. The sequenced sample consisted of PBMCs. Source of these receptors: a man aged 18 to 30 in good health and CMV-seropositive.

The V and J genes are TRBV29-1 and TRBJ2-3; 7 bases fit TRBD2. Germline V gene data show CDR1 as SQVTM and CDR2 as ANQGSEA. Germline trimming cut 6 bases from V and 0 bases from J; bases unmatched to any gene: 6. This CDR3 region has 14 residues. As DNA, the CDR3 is TGCAGCGTAGCGGCGGGAGCTAGCACAGATACGCAGTATTTT. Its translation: CSVAAGASTDTQYF.

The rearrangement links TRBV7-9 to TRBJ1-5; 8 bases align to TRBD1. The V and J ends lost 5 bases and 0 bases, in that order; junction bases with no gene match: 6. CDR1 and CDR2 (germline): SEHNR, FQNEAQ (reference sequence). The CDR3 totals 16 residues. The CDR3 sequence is CASSRDRPYSNQPQHF. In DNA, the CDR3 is TGTGCCAGCAGCCGGGACAGGCCTTATAGCAATCAGCCCCAGCATTTT. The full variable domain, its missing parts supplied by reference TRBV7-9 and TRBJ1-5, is DTGVSQNPRHKITKRGQNVTFRCDPISEHNRLYWYRQTLGQGPEFLTYFQNEAQLEKSRLLSDRFSAERPKGSFSTLEIQRTEQGDSAMYLCASSRDRPYSNQPQHFGDGTRLSIL.

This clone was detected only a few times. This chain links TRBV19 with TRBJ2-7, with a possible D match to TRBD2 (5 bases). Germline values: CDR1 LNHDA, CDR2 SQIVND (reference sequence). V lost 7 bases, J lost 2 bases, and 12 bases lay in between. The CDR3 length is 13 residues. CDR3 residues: CASNRAEAYEQYF. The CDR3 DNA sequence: TGTGCCAGTAATCGGGCGGAGGCCTACGAGCAGTACTTC.

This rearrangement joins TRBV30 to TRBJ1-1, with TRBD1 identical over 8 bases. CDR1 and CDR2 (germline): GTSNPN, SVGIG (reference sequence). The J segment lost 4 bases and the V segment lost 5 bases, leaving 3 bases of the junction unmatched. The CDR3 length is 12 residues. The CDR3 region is CAWDTGGTEAFF. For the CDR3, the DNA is TGTGCCTGGGACACAGGGGGCACTGAAGCTTTCTTT.

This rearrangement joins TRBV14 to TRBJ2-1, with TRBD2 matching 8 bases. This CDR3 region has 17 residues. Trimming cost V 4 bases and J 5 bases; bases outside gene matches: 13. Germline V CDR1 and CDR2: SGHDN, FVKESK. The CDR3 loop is CASSRWGLAGMHNEQFF. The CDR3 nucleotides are TGTGCCAGCAGCCGATGGGGGCTAGCGGGTATGCACAATGAGCAGTTCTTC.

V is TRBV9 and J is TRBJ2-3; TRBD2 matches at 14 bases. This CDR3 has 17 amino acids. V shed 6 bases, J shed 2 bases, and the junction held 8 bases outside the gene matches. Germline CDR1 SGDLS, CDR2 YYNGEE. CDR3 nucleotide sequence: TGTGCCAGCACCAAGGGGACTAGCGGGAGCCCCACAGATACGCAGTATTTT. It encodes CASTKGTSGSPTDTQYF.

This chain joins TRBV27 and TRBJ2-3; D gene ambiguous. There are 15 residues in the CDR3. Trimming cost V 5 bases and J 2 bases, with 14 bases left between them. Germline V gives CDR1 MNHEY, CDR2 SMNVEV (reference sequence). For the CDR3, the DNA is TGTGCCAGCAGTCCTTATACGGGTAACACAGATACGCAGTATTTT. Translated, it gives CASSPYTGNTDTQYF.

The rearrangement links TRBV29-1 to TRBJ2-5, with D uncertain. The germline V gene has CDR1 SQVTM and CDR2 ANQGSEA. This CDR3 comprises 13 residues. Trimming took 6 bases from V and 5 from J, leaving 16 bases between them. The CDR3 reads CSVAASQRETQYF. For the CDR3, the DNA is TGCAGCGTGGCGGCGAGTCAGAGGGAGACCCAGTACTTC.

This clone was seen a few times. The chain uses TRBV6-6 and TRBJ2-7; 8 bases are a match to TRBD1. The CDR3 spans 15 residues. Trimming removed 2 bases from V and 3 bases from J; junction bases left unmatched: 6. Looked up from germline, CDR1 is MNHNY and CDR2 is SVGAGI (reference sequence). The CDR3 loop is CASSYKQGAHYEQYF. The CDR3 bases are TGTGCCAGCAGTTACAAGCAGGGGGCTCACTACGAGCAGTACTTC.

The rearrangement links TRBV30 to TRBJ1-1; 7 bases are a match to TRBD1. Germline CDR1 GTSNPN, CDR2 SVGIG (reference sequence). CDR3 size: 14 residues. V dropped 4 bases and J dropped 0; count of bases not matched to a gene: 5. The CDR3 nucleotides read TGTGCCTGGAATCCGGGGACAGTGAACACTGAAGCTTTCTTT. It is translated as CAWNPGTVNTEAFF.

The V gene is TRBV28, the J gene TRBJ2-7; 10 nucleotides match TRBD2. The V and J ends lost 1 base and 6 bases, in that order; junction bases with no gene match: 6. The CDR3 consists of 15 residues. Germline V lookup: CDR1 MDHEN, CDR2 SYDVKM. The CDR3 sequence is CASSLLLAGGTEQYF. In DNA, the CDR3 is TGTGCCAGCAGTTTATTATTAGCGGGAGGTACCGAGCAGTACTTC.

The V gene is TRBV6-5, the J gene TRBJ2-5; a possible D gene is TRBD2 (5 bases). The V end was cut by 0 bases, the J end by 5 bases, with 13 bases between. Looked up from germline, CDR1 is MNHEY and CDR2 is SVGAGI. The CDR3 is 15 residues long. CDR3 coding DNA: TGTGCCAGCAGTTACTCGGCGGGTTGGTTGGAGACCCAGTACTTC. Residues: CASSYSAGWLETQYF.

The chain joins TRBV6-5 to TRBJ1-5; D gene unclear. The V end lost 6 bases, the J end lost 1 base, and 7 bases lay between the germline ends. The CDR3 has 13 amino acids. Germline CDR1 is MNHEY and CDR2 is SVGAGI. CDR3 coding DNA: TGTGCCAGCAGCCCTACCAGCAATCAGCCCCAGCATTTT. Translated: CASSPTSNQPQHF.

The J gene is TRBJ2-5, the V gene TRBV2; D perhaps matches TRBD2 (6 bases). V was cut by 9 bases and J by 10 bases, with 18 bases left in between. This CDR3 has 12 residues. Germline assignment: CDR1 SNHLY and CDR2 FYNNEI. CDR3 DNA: TGTGCCAGGAAGCAGATCCAGCGGGTCCAGTACTTC. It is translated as CARKQIQRVQYF.

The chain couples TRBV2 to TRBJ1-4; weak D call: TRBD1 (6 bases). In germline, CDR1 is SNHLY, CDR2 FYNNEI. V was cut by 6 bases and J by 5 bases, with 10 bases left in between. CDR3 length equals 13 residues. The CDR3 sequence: CASRRTVNEKLFF. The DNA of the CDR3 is TGTGCCAGCAGAAGGACAGTGAATGAAAAACTGTTTTTT.

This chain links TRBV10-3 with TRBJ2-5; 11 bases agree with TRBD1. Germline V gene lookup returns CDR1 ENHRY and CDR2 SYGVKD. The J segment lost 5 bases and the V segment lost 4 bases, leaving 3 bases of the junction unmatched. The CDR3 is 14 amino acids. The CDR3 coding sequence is TGTGCCATCAGTGGGGACAGGGGGGGGGAGACCCAGTACTTC. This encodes CAISGDRGGETQYF.

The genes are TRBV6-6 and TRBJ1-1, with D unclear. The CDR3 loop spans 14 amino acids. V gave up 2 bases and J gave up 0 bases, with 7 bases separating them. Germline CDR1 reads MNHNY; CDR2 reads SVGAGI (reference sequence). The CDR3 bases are TGTGCCAGCAGTTACCGAGAGCTGAACACTGAAGCTTTCTTT. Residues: CASSYRELNTEAFF.

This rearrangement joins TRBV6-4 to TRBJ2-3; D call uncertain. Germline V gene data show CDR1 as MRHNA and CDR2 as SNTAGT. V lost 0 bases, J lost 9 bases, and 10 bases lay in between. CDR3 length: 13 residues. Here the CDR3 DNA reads TGTGCCAGCAGTGACTCGCCGGGTGGGACGCAGTATTTT. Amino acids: CASSDSPGGTQYF.

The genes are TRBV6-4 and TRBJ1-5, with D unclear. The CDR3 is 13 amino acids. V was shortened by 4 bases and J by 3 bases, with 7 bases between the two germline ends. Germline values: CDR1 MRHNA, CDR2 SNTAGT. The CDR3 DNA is TGTGCCAGCAGTGCGGACTACAATCAGCCCCAGCATTTT. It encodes CASSADYNQPQHF.

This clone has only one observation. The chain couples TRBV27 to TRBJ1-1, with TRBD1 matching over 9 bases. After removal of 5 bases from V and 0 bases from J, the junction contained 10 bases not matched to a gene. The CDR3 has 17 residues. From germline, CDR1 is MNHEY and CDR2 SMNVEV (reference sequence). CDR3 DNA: TGTGCCAGCAGTCTCCCCCCCCGACAGGGGGTGAACACTGAAGCTTTCTTT. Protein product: CASSLPPRQGVNTEAFF.

CDR3: CASSLDLGSYNEQFF. DNA of the CDR3: TGCGCCAGCAGCTTAGACTTGGGCTCCTACAATGAGCAGTTCTTC. The chain joins TRBV5-1 to TRBJ2-1, with D unresolved. V dropped 2 bases and J dropped 0 bases, with 9 bases sitting between them. The length of the CDR3 is 15 residues. Germline CDR1 and CDR2: SGHRS and YFSETQ. Variable domain in full (rest from reference TRBV5-1 and TRBJ2-1): KAGVTQTPRYLIKTRGQQVTLSCSPISGHRSVSWYQQTPGQGLQFLFEYFSETQRNKGNFPGRFSGRQFSNSRSEMNVSTLELGDSALYLCASSLDLGSYNEQFFGPGTRLTVL.